The TCR beta chain described here comes from a study of T cell clusters in autoimmune cytopenias (dated by TCRdb to between 2019 and 2020). Concerning the study at large: Per sample, TRB sequencing gave a median depth of about 54,000 reads and a median of about 2,500 distinct TRB clonotypes. The study was designed to test whether a disease-specific immune repertoire signature usable as a blood-based biomarker is carried by autoimmune cytopenia patients. TRB and IGH repertoires from peripheral blood were sequenced in autoimmune cytopenia patients at active disease and during treatment follow-up, with healthy, CLL and autoimmune hepatitis controls included alongside.

No count is recorded, though its frequency marks this clonotype as medium-sized (0.01 to 0.1%). The antigen this receptor binds is unknown. Each sample's TRB amplification started from 250 ng of peripheral blood genomic DNA, which corresponds to 38,000 or so genome equivalents. General conclusions and limits of the study: About 3.3-fold more exclusive TRB clusters were observed in healthy donors than in active autoimmune hepatitis patients, consistent with an autoimmunity-wide signature. The GLIPH analysis suggested a lack of physiological T cell clusters in primary autoimmune cytopenia patients, since 51 clusters were exclusive to healthy donors whereas about 17 were exclusive to patients. Shifts in the TRB repertoire, including less even repertoires in secondary cytopenia and CLL, were mostly a reflection of lymphoma bias and not of autoimmunity. The T cell clusters were only ever defined in silico, so experimental validation of their functional role was still needed. The cluster-lack signature was not observed for secondary cytopenia versus CLL, as the signature was apparently masked by the dominant lymphoma-associated repertoire.

Based on the germline V gene (reference sequence), the CDR1 and CDR2 sequences are SGHNT and YYREEE. Spanning cysteine to phenylalanine, the CDR3 consists of 15 amino acids. There is no recorded DNA. Multiplex PCR with a touch-down protocol amplified TRB rearrangements, with the TRB-A and TRB-B primer pools combined in a single tube. Illumina adapters and sample indices were added to the amplicons through two consecutive PCR reactions using Phusion HS II polymerase. After gel purification with the NucleoSpin Gel and PCR Clean-up kit, the amplicons were quantified by Qubit and checked for quality on an Agilent 2100 Bioanalyzer. Libraries were sequenced on an Illumina MiSeq using 600-cycle, single-indexed, paired-end runs. Per the authors' processing: Alignment and assembly of TRB reads were performed with MiXCR version 2.1.12 and the default MiXCR reference library. A clone was defined by each unique CDR3 nucleotide sequence, and analysis was restricted to productive sequences with at least two reads. Alpha-parameterized diversity profiles (alpha 0 to 5), including the Shannon (alpha 1) and Simpson (alpha 2) indices, were computed with an R script to assess repertoire diversity. The tcR package was used to compute combinatorial TRB VJ usage, and cohorts were compared on this usage by principal component analysis with ade4. Using GLIPH, TCRbeta CDR3s were clustered on pairs of cohorts matched for age and read depth, and a Wilcoxon test was used to compare cluster frequencies. TCRdb reprocessed the reads and lists each CDR3 protein sequence as a single entry, with no DNA. These V and J calls derive from TCRdb rather than the authors' analysis. In this sample's table one finds under 4,500 distinct CDR3 sequences. Roughly 17% of the sample rests with the top ten.

The sequence was obtained from a human donor with an autoimmune cytopenia or autoimmune hepatitis (not recorded which). Rearrangement joined TRBV5-4 to TRBJ2-1; TCRdb's D call, TRBD1, is unchecked because there is no DNA. Sequenced: peripheral blood. The CDR3 region reads CASSSPTGGWNEQFF.